A single T cell receptor beta chain is shown here with its context. Germline V gene data show CDR1 as LNHNV and CDR2 as YYDKDF (reference sequence). CDR3 length equals 15 residues. With 0 bases removed from V and 10 bases from J, the gap between germline ends came to 13 bases. These data originate in a study of CD8+CD57+ T cells in acquired aplastic anemia. Whole-study context: Sorted cells (CD4+ and CD8+) yielded DNA amounts that averaged about 3.4 ug.

The template used for profiling TCR beta VDJ and CDR3 was genomic DNA. TCRdb re-called the reads with MiXCR, one entry per CDR3 protein. This table holds around 150,000 distinct CDR3 sequences, more than 35% found once. The sequenced sample was sorted CD4+, CD8+, or CD8+CD57+ T cells (not recorded which) from PBMCs. V and J are TRBV15 and TRBJ1-6; no clear D gene. This TCR derives from a human donor in good health, serving as a control. The CDR3 nucleotides are TGTGCCACCAGCAGAGATCTCCTTCCCCGGTCACCCCTCCACTTT. This encodes CATSRDLLPRSPLHF.